These T cell receptor beta chains were read from a single sample in a study of blood T cells in healthy people across ages. One entry per CDR3 protein, called by TCRdb with MiXCR from the 5' RACE reads. The top ten clones hold more than 4% of a sample with over a million distinct CDR3 sequences, around 40% of them seen once. The sequencing sample was made of blood. These receptors all stem from a woman aged 18 to 35 in good health. CDR3s include the opening cysteine and the closing phenylalanine or tryptophan. The D gene is left open where the match is weak. Part of the rows lack a size; the others show once, few, many or a class for expanded clones.

V	length	D	size	J	CDR3
TRBV9	12	NA	NA	TRBJ2-7	CASSTTPYEQYF
TRBV27	14	NA	many	TRBJ2-5	CASSLGRGQETQYF
TRBV28	16	NA	NA	TRBJ2-7	CASSLRGASSSYEQYF
TRBV29-1	14	NA	NA	TRBJ1-1	CSVHPRQTNTEAFF
TRBV3-1	15	TRBD1	NA	TRBJ2-4	CASSSGGQGSDIQYF
TRBV20-1	15	NA	few	TRBJ1-2	CSARKGLAGDYGYTF
TRBV7-9	14	TRBD2	few	TRBJ2-1	CASSLDGTSTLWFF
TRBV29-1	14	NA	NA	TRBJ1-1	CSVERGVENTEAFF
TRBV6-1	17	NA	once	TRBJ1-2	CASSDAPWTTTNYGYTF
TRBV12-3/TRBV12-4	13	NA	NA	NA	CASSLGRIGEQYF
TRBV4-2	15	NA	many	TRBJ1-2	CASSPSDTANYGYTF
TRBV20-1	12	TRBD1	few	TRBJ2-7	CSARDRLYEQYF
TRBV9	17	TRBD2	NA	TRBJ2-5	CASSAGGASGGQETQYF
TRBV12-3/TRBV12-4	15	TRBD1	NA	TRBJ2-5	CASSLVGQGGETQYF
TRBV20-1	11	NA	NA	NA	CSAFLGNEQYF
TRBV29-1	13	NA	NA	TRBJ2-4	CSGADRHKNIQYF
TRBV12-3/TRBV12-4	16	TRBD1	once	NA	CASSPGTGLSYNEQYF
TRBV29-1	12	TRBD1	NA	TRBJ1-1	CSVYDRVPEAFF
TRBV20-1	14	TRBD1	once	TRBJ2-2	CSVRGGANTGELFF
TRBV9	15	NA	many	TRBJ2-4	CASSRDALAKNIQYF
TRBV7-2	15	NA	NA	TRBJ2-1	CASSPRWLDMGEQFF
TRBV7-9	16	NA	few	TRBJ1-2	CASSSRRENPNYGYTF
TRBV10-3	13	TRBD2	few	TRBJ2-7	CAISSGTTYEQYF
TRBV20-1	13	NA	few	TRBJ2-7	CSAMGRTSYEQYF
TRBV10-3	15	NA	NA	TRBJ2-3	CAIRKLGGSTDTQYF
TRBV5-6	13	NA	NA	TRBJ1-1	CASSLSGQGRAFF
TRBV20-1	17	TRBD2	NA	TRBJ2-7	CSARPRLAGASYNEQYF
TRBV7-2	17	NA	NA	TRBJ1-1	CASSLAIGDRTGTEAFF
TRBV7-2	15	NA	few	NA	CASSPGEVSYNEQYF
TRBV25-1	18	NA	few	TRBJ2-6	CASSEPTGRSSGANVLTF
TRBV7-8	14	NA	few	TRBJ1-1	CASSLGLTGTEAFF
TRBV5-1	13	NA	NA	TRBJ2-7	CASSLDRVDEQYF
TRBV4-2	18	TRBD2	few	TRBJ2-1	CASSQEGLASGSLNEQFF
TRBV7-2	16	TRBD2	few	TRBJ2-1	CASSLEPGRAGNEQFF
TRBV12-3/TRBV12-4	17	NA	many	TRBJ2-3	CASSLTGTQKSTDTQYF
TRBV2	15	TRBD1	NA	TRBJ2-7	CASKDMGQASYEQYF
TRBV7-8	12	NA	NA	TRBJ2-1	CASTQVENKQFF
TRBV28	13	NA	NA	TRBJ2-1	CASSLPGYTEQFF
TRBV4-1	19	TRBD2	NA	TRBJ2-6	CASSPFWGGGMSGANVLTF
TRBV29-1	15	TRBD2	NA	TRBJ2-3	CSVPRGSGSTDTQYF
TRBV7-7	13	NA	many	TRBJ2-1	CASSLGAHNEQFF
TRBV3-1	16	NA	NA	TRBJ1-2	CASSQKPPQGGLSYTF
TRBV7-9	12	NA	NA	TRBJ1-3	CASSLEGNTIYF